This T cell receptor (beta chain) was identified during a study of T cells after somatic rescue of genetic block. Trimming pared 5 bases from V and 6 bases from J, leaving 13 bases between. Germline V gene lookup returns CDR1 GTSNPN and CDR2 SVGIG (reference sequence). The length of the CDR3 is 13 residues. The protocol was immunoSEQ multiplex PCR, while the TCRdb copy is restricted to in-frame clones and leaves out a portion. The sample comprises 70,000 or so clones, 90% to 95% of which are singletons, and about 3% rests with the top ten. This TCR came from a man aged 40-49 years. Sequenced: peripheral blood mononuclear cells (PBMCs). The chain links TRBV30 to TRBJ2-2; no reliable D call. In nucleotides, the CDR3 is TGTGCCTGGGGATGGGGATTCGCCGGGGAGCTGTTTTTT. This gives the protein CAWGWGFAGELFF.